This passage covers 30 T cell receptor beta chains from one sample sequenced in a study of T-cell reconstitution after alpha-beta-depleted transplantation in children. The library targeted TCRbeta and was prepared with unique molecular identifiers. Each CDR3 protein is one row after TCRdb ran MiXCR on the PCR reads. The sample shows some 440,000 distinct CDR3 sequences, 15% to 20% of them seen only once. Sequences were derived from PBMCs, mostly from graft donor cells, sampled 360 days after TCRalphabeta/CD19-depleted stem cell transplant. The source of these receptors is a boy under two years old who had a stem cell transplant for Wiskott-Aldrich syndrome, so the T cells may come from the graft donor.

This chain links TRBV27 with TRBJ2-7; possibly TRBD1 or TRBD2 for D (5 bases each). Germline CDR1 MNHEY, CDR2 SMNVEV (reference sequence). Trimming stripped 1 base from V and 0 bases from J, with 10 bases between. CDR3 length equals 15 residues. Written as DNA, the CDR3 is TGTGCCAGCAGTTTATATCCAGGGAGCTCCTACGAGCAGTACTTC. It translates to CASSLYPGSSYEQYF.

This clonotype came up a few times. CDR3 loop: CASRDSNTGELFF. CDR3 DNA: TGTGCCTCCCGGGACTCCAACACCGGGGAGCTGTTTTTT. This chain links TRBV10-3 with TRBJ2-2, with D possibly being TRBD2 (6 bases). Trimming removed 11 bases from V and 2 bases from J, with 12 bases in between. The CDR3 loop spans 13 amino acids. Germline V CDR1 and CDR2: ENHRY, SYGVKD.

This sequence joins TRBV4-1 and TRBJ2-3; D is perhaps TRBD1 (6 bases). V shed 6 bases and J shed 5 bases, with 15 bases lying between them. Germline CDR1 MGHRA, CDR2 YSYEKL. The CDR3 sequence is 14 residues long. The CDR3: CASSRYTGRDTQYF. The CDR3 DNA is TGCGCCAGCAGTCGCTATACAGGGCGAGATACGCAGTATTTT.

The chain employs TRBV27 and TRBJ2-5, with 8 nucleotides matching TRBD1. The J segment lost 3 bases and the V segment lost 3 bases, leaving 9 bases of the junction unmatched. The germline V gene encodes CDR1 MNHEY and CDR2 SMNVEV (reference sequence). CDR3 length: 16 residues. Written as DNA, the CDR3 is TGTGCCAGCAGTTTTGGGGCGGGACAGGCAAAAGAGACCCAGTACTTC. Translated: CASSFGAGQAKETQYF.

This clonotype was detected only a few times. The chain carries TRBV28 and TRBJ2-1; no firm D call. This CDR3 is built from 15 residues. Trimming removed 4 bases from V and 2 bases from J, with 12 bases in between. Germline CDR1 and CDR2: MDHEN and SYDVKM. The CDR3 sequence is CASSSNPTPYNEQFF. The CDR3 nucleotides read TGTGCCAGCAGTTCAAATCCGACACCCTACAATGAGCAGTTCTTC.

The chain recombines TRBV10-3 with TRBJ1-1; D is ambiguous. The CDR3 is made up of 11 amino acids. CDR1 and CDR2 from the germline V gene are ENHRY and SYGVKD. Trimming removed 0 bases from V and 7 bases from J, with 3 bases in between. CDR3 bases: TGTGCCATCAGTGAGTCCCTTGAAGCTTTCTTT. Residues: CAISESLEAFF.

V and J are TRBV7-2 and TRBJ1-1; D gene uncertain. Germline CDR1 is SGHTA and CDR2 is FQGNSA. V was shortened by 1 base and J by 0 bases, with 12 bases between the two germline ends. The CDR3 is 16 residues long. For the CDR3, the DNA is TGTGCCAGCAGCTTAGGAGGTAGCCGAATGAACACTGAAGCTTTCTTT. It encodes CASSLGGSRMNTEAFF.

This clonotype has a handful of counts. This chain's CDR3 is CAIQDRFGYGYTF. CDR3 sequence (DNA): TGTGCCATCCAGGACAGATTTGGATATGGCTACACCTTC. The chain carries TRBV10-3 and TRBJ1-2; maybe TRBD1 (6 bases). Deletions cut 8 bases from V and 5 bases from J, with 15 bases between. The germline gives CDR1 ENHRY, CDR2 SYGVKD. CDR3 length: 13 amino acids.

The sample holds many counts of this clonotype. This rearrangement joins TRBV5-1 to TRBJ2-5; D is tentatively TRBD1 or TRBD2 (6 bases each). The CDR3 covers 13 residues. The germline CDR1 and CDR2 sequences are SGHRS and YFSETQ. V lost 4 bases, J lost 4 bases, and 11 bases lay in between. The CDR3 reads CASSREGGETQYF. The CDR3 region has the DNA TGCGCCAGCAGCCGTGAGGGGGGAGAGACCCAGTACTTC. Drawing the rest from reference TRBV5-1 and TRBJ2-5, the complete variable domain is KAGVTQTPRYLIKTRGQQVTLSCSPISGHRSVSWYQQTPGQGLQFLFEYFSETQRNKGNFPGRFSGRQFSNSRSEMNVSTLELGDSALYLCASSREGGETQYFGPGTRLLVL.

This clonotype has only a few counts. The rearrangement links TRBV19 to TRBJ2-5; D is tentatively TRBD1 or TRBD2 (5 bases each). The CDR3 runs to 14 residues. Germline V gene data show CDR1 as LNHDA and CDR2 as SQIVND (reference sequence). V lost 7 bases and J 3 bases, leaving 15 bases between the germline ends. CDR3 sequence: CASMGPYGKETQYF. CDR3 bases: TGTGCCAGTATGGGACCCTATGGGAAAGAGACCCAGTACTTC.

The chain's CDR3 is CATSRDLGHYNEQFF. CDR3 bases: TGTGCCACCAGCAGAGATTTAGGCCACTACAATGAGCAGTTCTTC. This chain joins TRBV15 and TRBJ2-1; D gene unclear. The length of the CDR3 is 15 residues. Germline V gene data show CDR1 as LNHNV and CDR2 as YYDKDF (reference sequence). With 0 bases removed from V and 3 bases from J, the gap between germline ends came to 9 bases.

This clonotype has a handful of counts. The gene calls are TRBV4-3 and TRBJ1-5; D not certain. Trimming pared 0 bases from V and 6 bases from J, leaving 12 bases between. CDR3 size: 15 residues. The germline gives CDR1 LGHNA, CDR2 YSLEER. In DNA form, the CDR3 reads TGCGCCAGCAGCCAAGATGCCGTGAGTGGTCAGCCCCAGCATTTT. Its protein product is CASSQDAVSGQPQHF.

The chain employs TRBV10-1 and TRBJ2-3, with D perhaps TRBD2 (7 bases). V dropped 7 bases and J dropped 4 bases, with 18 bases sitting between them. CDR1 and CDR2 (germline): WNHNN, SYGVQD (reference sequence). This CDR3 has 15 residues. Here the CDR3 DNA reads TGCGCCAGCACAGAAGGGGGGGCCGGGGCAGATACGCAGTATTTT. The encoded protein is CASTEGGAGADTQYF.

This clonotype was detected only a few times. The gene calls are TRBV4-1 and TRBJ1-5; no reliable D call. CDR1 and CDR2 (germline): MGHRA, YSYEKL. This CDR3 is built from 15 residues. Between the trimmed V and J ends, which lost 3 bases and 3 bases, there was a span of 12 bases. CDR3 protein: CASSQLDRTNQPQHF. As DNA, the CDR3 is TGCGCCAGCAGCCAGCTAGATCGTACCAATCAGCCCCAGCATTTT.

The table lists this clonotype with a few counts. The chain couples TRBV5-1 to TRBJ2-6; D is unresolved. Germline assignment: CDR1 SGHRS and CDR2 YFSETQ. V lost 2 bases and J 6 bases, leaving 12 bases between the germline ends. The CDR3 is made up of 15 amino acids. DNA of the CDR3: TGCGCCAGCAGCTTCCCTCGTTCTAAGGCCAACGTCCTGACTTTC. This gives the protein CASSFPRSKANVLTF. Full variable domain (missing parts from reference TRBV5-1 and TRBJ2-6): KAGVTQTPRYLIKTRGQQVTLSCSPISGHRSVSWYQQTPGQGLQFLFEYFSETQRNKGNFPGRFSGRQFSNSRSEMNVSTLELGDSALYLCASSFPRSKANVLTFGAGSRLTVL.

This clonotype was counted a few times. This chain uses TRBV18 with TRBJ2-2; D is undetermined. The V gene lost 2 bases and the J gene lost 0 bases, with 10 bases spanning the gap. In germline, CDR1 is KGHSH, CDR2 LQKENI. The CDR3 has 16 amino acids. In DNA form, the CDR3 reads TGTGCCAGCTCACCAGTCTCGGACGCGAACACCGGGGAGCTGTTTTTT. Its protein is CASSPVSDANTGELFF.

A few counts support this clonotype. The chain joins TRBV11-2 to TRBJ2-5; TRBD2 agrees at 11 bases. Germline assignment: CDR1 SGHAT and CDR2 FQNNGV. J gave up 5 bases and V 4 bases, and 3 bases lay outside the gene matches. CDR3 length: 14 amino acids. CDR3 amino acids: CASSWTSGFETQYF. CDR3 coding DNA: TGTGCCAGCAGCTGGACTAGCGGGTTTGAGACCCAGTACTTC.

The chain recombines TRBV15 with TRBJ1-1; no reliable D call. Trimming cost V 0 bases and J 4 bases, with 24 bases left between them. Germline V gene data show CDR1 as LNHNV and CDR2 as YYDKDF (reference sequence). The CDR3 sequence is 19 residues long. The CDR3 reads CATSRDLSGGRSRTTEAFF. CDR3 DNA sequence: TGTGCCACCAGCAGAGATCTTTCGGGAGGGCGATCCCGAACCACTGAAGCTTTCTTT.

This clonotype was counted between two and nine times. This sequence joins TRBV4-1 and TRBJ2-5; D is possibly TRBD2 (6 bases). Trimming took off 8 bases at V and 5 bases at J, with 15 bases between the two ends. Germline V gene data show CDR1 as MGHRA and CDR2 as YSYEKL. CDR3 size: 13 residues. The CDR3 coding sequence is TGCGCCAGCTCCCGAAGCGGGTGGGAGACCCAGTACTTC. This translates into CASSRSGWETQYF.

This clonotype has only a few counts. The CDR3 reads CASSWRPAYNEQFF. CDR3 coding DNA: TGTGCCAGTAGTTGGCGGCCTGCCTACAATGAGCAGTTCTTC. The gene calls are TRBV19 and TRBJ2-1; D not certain. This CDR3 comprises 14 residues. Germline loops: CDR1 LNHDA, CDR2 SQIVND (reference sequence). V lost 5 bases to trimming and J lost 2 bases, with 10 bases between them. Supplemented by reference TRBV19 and TRBJ2-1, the full variable domain reads DGGITQSPKYLFRKEGQNVTLSCEQNLNHDAMYWYRQDPGQGLRLIYYSQIVNDFQKGDIAEGYSVSREKKESFPLTVTSAQKNPTAFYLCASSWRPAYNEQFFGPGTRLTVL.

This clonotype was found many times. The rearrangement joins TRBV5-1 to TRBJ2-1; D gene ambiguous. V lost 3 bases to trimming and J lost 0 bases, with 7 bases between them. The CDR3 length is 14 residues. The V gene's germline CDR1 is SGHRS and CDR2 YFSETQ. CDR3 DNA sequence: TGCGCCAGCAGCTACCCAAGCTCCTACAATGAGCAGTTCTTC. Protein: CASSYPSSYNEQFF.

The V and J genes are TRBV7-9 and TRBJ2-2; D possibly corresponds to TRBD2 (7 bases). Germline V CDR1 and CDR2: SEHNR, FQNEAQ (reference sequence). The CDR3 loop spans 16 amino acids. V lost 4 bases, J lost 4 bases, and 16 bases lay in between. The CDR3 DNA reads as TGTGCCAGCAGCTCCTGGCGGGGGACACCCACCGGGGAGCTGTTTTTT. Translation gives CASSSWRGTPTGELFF. Full variable domain (remainder filled in from reference TRBV7-9 and TRBJ2-2): DTGVSQNPRHKITKRGQNVTFRCDPISEHNRLYWYRQTLGQGPEFLTYFQNEAQLEKSRLLSDRFSAERPKGSFSTLEIQRTEQGDSAMYLCASSSWRGTPTGELFFGEGSRLTVL.

The chain combines TRBV21-1 with TRBJ2-5; the D segment call TRBD2 is taken from the table without a DNA check. TRBV21-1 is designated a pseudogene. The CDR3 is made up of 14 amino acids. The CDR3, as DNA: TGTGCCAGCAGCACTAGCGGGAGGGTAGAGACCCAGTACTTC. It specifies CASSTSGRVETQYF.

This sequence joins TRBV12-3 or TRBV12-4 and TRBJ2-5, with unresolved D. V gave up 4 bases and J gave up 11 bases, with 17 bases separating them. There are 13 residues in the CDR3. This chain's CDR3 is CASSSDVISRQYF. CDR3 in DNA: TGTGCCAGCAGTTCCGACGTAATCTCGAGGCAGTACTTC.

This clonotype was seen only a few times. The rearrangement links TRBV29-1 to TRBJ2-1, with 12 bases identical to TRBD2. Germline CDR1 SQVTM, CDR2 ANQGSEA. J gave up 0 bases and V 6 bases, and 6 bases lay outside the gene matches. The CDR3 is 16 residues long. The CDR3 loop is CSVLAGGPHSYNEQFF. In DNA, the CDR3 is TGCAGCGTACTAGCGGGGGGACCCCACTCCTACAATGAGCAGTTCTTC.

This clonotype was seen a handful of times. The gene calls are TRBV28 and TRBJ1-5, with 10 bases fitting TRBD1. The CDR3 runs 15 residues. Trimming at V came to 2 bases and at J to 8 bases, leaving 6 bases not matched to a gene. CDR1 is MDHEN, CDR2 SYDVKM, per germline. This CDR3 reads CASSLIGTGVKPQHF. In DNA, the CDR3 is TGTGCCAGCAGTTTAATCGGGACAGGGGTTAAGCCCCAGCATTTT.

The chain links TRBV28 to TRBJ1-2; D is unresolved. CDR1 and CDR2 from the germline V gene are MDHEN and SYDVKM. CDR3 length: 13 amino acids. V was cut by 3 bases and J by 5 bases, with 10 bases left in between. The CDR3 DNA follows: TGTGCCAGCAGTTTGGTCAATAGATATGGCTACACCTTC. This translates into CASSLVNRYGYTF.

In this sample, this clonotype turned up a few times. V is TRBV10-3 and J is TRBJ2-7, with 10 bases identical to TRBD1. The junction had 3 bases not matched to a gene; V was cut back by 3 bases and J by 4 bases. The length of the CDR3 is 14 residues. CDR1 is ENHRY and CDR2 is SYGVKD in the germline V gene. CDR3 sequence: CAISEGTGVYEQYF. The CDR3 DNA follows: TGTGCCATCAGTGAAGGGACAGGGGTATACGAGCAGTACTTC.

This sequence joins TRBV4-1 and TRBJ2-5; D remains unclear. CDR1 is MGHRA, CDR2 YSYEKL, per germline. The CDR3 spans 14 residues. V was cut by 5 bases and J by 5 bases, with 15 bases left in between. DNA for the CDR3: TGCGCCAGCAGCGCCATTTTCTCGAGGGAGACCCAGTACTTC. This translates into CASSAIFSRETQYF.

The chain links TRBV4-3 to TRBJ2-3; 8 nucleotides line up with TRBD1. CDR3 length: 17 amino acids. The V gene's germline CDR1 is LGHNA and CDR2 YSLEER. Trimming cost V 2 bases and J 2 bases; bases outside gene matches: 9. CDR3 in amino acids: CASSQRRDRLYTDTQYF. As DNA, the CDR3 is TGCGCCAGCAGCCAACGGAGGGACAGGCTTTACACAGATACGCAGTATTTT.